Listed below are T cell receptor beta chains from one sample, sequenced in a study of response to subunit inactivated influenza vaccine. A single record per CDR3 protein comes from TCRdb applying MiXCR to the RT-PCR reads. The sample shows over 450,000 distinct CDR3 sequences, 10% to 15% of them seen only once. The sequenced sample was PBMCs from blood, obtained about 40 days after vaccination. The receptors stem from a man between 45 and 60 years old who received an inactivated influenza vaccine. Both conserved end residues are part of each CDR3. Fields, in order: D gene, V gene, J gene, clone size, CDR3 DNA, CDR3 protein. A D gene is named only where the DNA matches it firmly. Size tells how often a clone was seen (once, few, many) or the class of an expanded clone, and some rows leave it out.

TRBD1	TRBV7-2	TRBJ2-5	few	TGTGCCAGCAGCCAAGGGGGCCACCAAGAGACCCAGTACTTC	CASSQGGHQETQYF
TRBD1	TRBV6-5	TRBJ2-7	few	TGTGCCAGCAGTTACGACGTCACAGGGGTTGCCTACGAGCAGTACTTC	CASSYDVTGVAYEQYF
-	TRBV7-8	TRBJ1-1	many	TGTGCCAGCAGCCCCGTGGGCAGGGTAACGGACACTGAAGCTTTCTTT	CASSPVGRVTDTEAFF
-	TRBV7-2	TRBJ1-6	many	TGTGCCAGCAGCTCTATTAATAGTCCAGGTTCACCCCTCCACTTT	CASSSINSPGSPLHF
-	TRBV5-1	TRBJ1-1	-	TGCGCCAGCAGACTAGGGACGGCGAACACTGAAGCTTTCTTT	CASRLGTANTEAFF
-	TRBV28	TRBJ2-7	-	TGTGCCAGCAGTGCCACACGGGGCTCGTCCTCCTACGAGCAGTACTTC	CASSATRGSSSYEQYF
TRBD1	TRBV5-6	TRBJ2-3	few	TGTGCCAGCAGCGGGACAGGGAGTACAGATACGCAGTATTTT	CASSGTGSTDTQYF
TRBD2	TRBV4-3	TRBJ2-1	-	TGCGCCAGCAGCCAGGGTTTCGAGGCGGGGGGTCTCGACAATGAGCAGTTCTTC	CASSQGFEAGGLDNEQFF
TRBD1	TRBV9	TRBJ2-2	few	TGTGCCACCACAGGGGGCCGGGGCACCGGGGAGCTGTTTTTT	CATTGGRGTGELFF
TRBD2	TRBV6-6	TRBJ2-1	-	TGTGCCAGCAGTAGCGATAGCGGGAGGTATTTCTTC	CASSSDSGRYFF
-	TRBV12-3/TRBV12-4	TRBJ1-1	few	TGTGCCAGCAGTTCCTGGGACTTCTTGAACACTGAAGCTTTCTTT	CASSSWDFLNTEAFF
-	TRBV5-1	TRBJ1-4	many	TGCGCCAGCAGCTTGAGTCCTGCAACTAATGAAAAACTGTTTTTT	CASSLSPATNEKLFF
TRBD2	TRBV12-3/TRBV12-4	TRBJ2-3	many	TGTGCCAGCAGAGCGGCGGGAGACACAGATACGCAGTATTTT	CASRAAGDTDTQYF
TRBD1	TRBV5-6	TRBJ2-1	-	TGTGCCAGCAGCTTGCGTGACAGGGGAATCTACAATGAGCAGTTCTTC	CASSLRDRGIYNEQFF
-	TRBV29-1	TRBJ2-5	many	TGCAGCGTTTGGGGACATGGGGAGACCCAGTACTTC	CSVWGHGETQYF
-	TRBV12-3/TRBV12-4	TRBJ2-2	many	TGTGCCAGCAGTGGAGGACAGATGACCGGGGAGCTGTTTTTT	CASSGGQMTGELFF
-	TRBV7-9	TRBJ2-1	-	TGTGCCAGCAGCCGTGTCTTGGGTGAGCAGTTCTTC	CASSRVLGEQFF
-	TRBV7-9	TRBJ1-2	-	TGTGCCAGCAGCTTGACAGCTTACGACTATGGCTACACCTTC	CASSLTAYDYGYTF
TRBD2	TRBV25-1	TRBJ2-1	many	TGTGCCAGCAGTGATTTGGCTAGCGGGTTCTACAATGAGCAGTTCTTC	CASSDLASGFYNEQFF
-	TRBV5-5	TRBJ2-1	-	TGTGCCAGCAGCTTGTCAGGGTTCAATGAGCAGTTCTTC	CASSLSGFNEQFF
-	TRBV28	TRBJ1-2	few	TGTGCCAGCAGCACCCGATATGGGTATGGCTACACCTTC	CASSTRYGYGYTF
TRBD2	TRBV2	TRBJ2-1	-	TGTGCCCGCAGTTCATGGACTAGCGGGGGCCCGTTTTACAATGAGCAGTTCTTC	CARSSWTSGGPFYNEQFF
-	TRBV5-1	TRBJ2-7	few	TGCGCCAGCAGCCCACTGGGAGGGGGAACCTACGAGCAGTACTTC	CASSPLGGGTYEQYF
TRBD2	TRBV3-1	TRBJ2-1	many	TGTACCAGCAGTTCAGGGACTAGCGGGAGGGCCAGGTCCTACAATGAGCAGTTCTTC	CTSSSGTSGRARSYNEQFF
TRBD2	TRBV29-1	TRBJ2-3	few	TGCAGCGTTTATTTAGCGGGAGGGCCGGGTACGCAGTATTTT	CSVYLAGGPGTQYF
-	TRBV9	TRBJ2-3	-	TGTGCCAGCAGCGGGGGACCAGAGACAGATACGCAGTATTTT	CASSGGPETDTQYF
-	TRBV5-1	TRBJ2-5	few	TGCGCCAGCAGCGAGGCTCAGGAGACCCAGTACTTC	CASSEAQETQYF
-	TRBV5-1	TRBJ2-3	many	TGCGCCAGCAGCTTGGGGCAGGCCTCGGGGGTGGATACGCAGTATTTT	CASSLGQASGVDTQYF
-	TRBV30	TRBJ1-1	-	TGTGCCTGGAGTGTACTCGGGTTCACTGAAGCTTTCTTT	CAWSVLGFTEAFF
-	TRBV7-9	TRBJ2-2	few	TGTGCCCCGACCGGAGGGACCGGGGAGCTGTTTTTT	CAPTGGTGELFF
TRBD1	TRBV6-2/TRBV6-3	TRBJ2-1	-	TGTGCCAGCAGTTACCTCGCGACAGGGATGGGAAGTCCGGGCAATGAGCAGTTCTTC	CASSYLATGMGSPGNEQFF
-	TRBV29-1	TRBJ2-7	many	TGCAGCGTCGGGACTTCGTCCTACGAGCAGTACTTC	CSVGTSSYEQYF
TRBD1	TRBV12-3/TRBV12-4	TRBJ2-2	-	TGTGCCAGCAGTCCATCCCCCGGGACAGGGACCGGGGAGCTGTTTTTT	CASSPSPGTGTGELFF
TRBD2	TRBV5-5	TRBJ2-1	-	TGTGCCAGCAGCTCACCGGGGCTAGCGGGATCGAGTGAGCAGTTCTTC	CASSSPGLAGSSEQFF
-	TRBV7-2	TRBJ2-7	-	TGTGCCAGCAGCTTACCTCTGGGACGGTCCTACGAGCAGTACTTC	CASSLPLGRSYEQYF
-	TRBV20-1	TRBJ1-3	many	TGCAGTGCTAGAGATGTGGGAAGCTTCGCAGGAAACACCATATATTTT	CSARDVGSFAGNTIYF
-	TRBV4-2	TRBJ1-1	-	TGTGCCAGCAGCCACGGGGGTTTCACTGAAGCTTTCTTT	CASSHGGFTEAFF
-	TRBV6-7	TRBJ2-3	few	TGTGCCAGCGGCTGCGGTACGGGGCTCGGCACAGATACGCAGTATTTT	CASGCGTGLGTDTQYF
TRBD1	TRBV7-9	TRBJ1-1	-	TGTGCCAGCAGCTGGGGGGACAGGGGAAGAAACACTGAAGCTTTCTTT	CASSWGDRGRNTEAFF
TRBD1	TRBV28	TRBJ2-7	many	TGTGCCAGCAGTCACGGACAGGTTAACGAGCAGTACTTC	CASSHGQVNEQYF
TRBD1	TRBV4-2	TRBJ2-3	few	TGTGCCAGCAGCCGAAATACAGGGGCGAGCACAGATACGCAGTATTTT	CASSRNTGASTDTQYF
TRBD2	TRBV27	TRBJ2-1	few	TGTGCCAGCAGTCCCATTAGCGGGGAGCTCTACAATGAGCAGTTCTTC	CASSPISGELYNEQFF
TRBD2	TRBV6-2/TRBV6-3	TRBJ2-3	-	TGTGCCAGCAGTTCTAGCGGGAGGCGAACAGATACGCAGTATTTT	CASSSSGRRTDTQYF
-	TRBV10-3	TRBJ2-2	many	TGTGCCATCAGAGGGACGGCGCACGGGGAGCTGTTTTTT	CAIRGTAHGELFF
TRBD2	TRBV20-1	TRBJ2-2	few	TGCAGTGCTAGAGTTAGCGGGGGTGTCGCCGGGGAGCTGTTTTTT	CSARVSGGVAGELFF
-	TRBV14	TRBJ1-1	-	TGTGCCAGCAGCCCCTACGACAACACTGAAGCTTTCTTT	CASSPYDNTEAFF
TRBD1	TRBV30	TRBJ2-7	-	TGTGCCTGGAGTGTAGGACAGGGGGCGTTCTACGAGCAGTACTTC	CAWSVGQGAFYEQYF
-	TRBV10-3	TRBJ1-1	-	TGTGCCATCAGTGAAGGGCACTTGAACACTGAAGCTTTCTTT	CAISEGHLNTEAFF
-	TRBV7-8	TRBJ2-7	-	TGTGCCAGCAGCTTACGGGGCATAGCTCCGTGGAACTCCATCTACGAGCAGTACTTC	CASSLRGIAPWNSIYEQYF
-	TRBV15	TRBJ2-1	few	TGTGCCACCAGCACGGGACGACTTGGGGATGAGCAGTTCTTC	CATSTGRLGDEQFF
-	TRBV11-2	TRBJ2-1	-	TGTGCCAGCAGCTTTCTCCTAAAGGGGGAATACAACTCCTACAATGAGCAGTTCTTC	CASSFLLKGEYNSYNEQFF
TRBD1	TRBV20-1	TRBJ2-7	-	TGCAGTGCTACCTACAGGGGTTCGTACGAGCAGTACTTC	CSATYRGSYEQYF
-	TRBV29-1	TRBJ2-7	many	TGCAGCGTTGAAGATGGGGTCTACGAGCAGTACTTC	CSVEDGVYEQYF
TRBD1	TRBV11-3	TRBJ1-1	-	TGTGCCAGCAGTACCGGGACAGAGAACACTGAAGCTTTCTTT	CASSTGTENTEAFF
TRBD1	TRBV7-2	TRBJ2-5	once	TGTGCCAGCAGCGGCGGACAGGGGGCGCAGGAGACCCAGTACTTC	CASSGGQGAQETQYF
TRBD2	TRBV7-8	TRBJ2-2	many	TGTGCCAGCAGCCTTGGACTAGCGGAGAGGCGGACCGGGGAGCTGTTTTTT	CASSLGLAERRTGELFF
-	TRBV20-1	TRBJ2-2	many	TGCAGTGCCCAACCACCCCCGTCCGGGGAGCTGTTTTTT	CSAQPPPSGELFF
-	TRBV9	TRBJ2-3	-	TGTGCCAGCAGCGGTAACAGGGAGAGGGGCACAGATACGCAGTATTTT	CASSGNRERGTDTQYF
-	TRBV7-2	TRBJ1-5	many	TGTGCCAGCAGCTTAGCGGGACGGAGCAATCAGCCCCAGCATTTT	CASSLAGRSNQPQHF
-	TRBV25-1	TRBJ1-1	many	TGTGCCAGCAGTGACAGTATCACGGCTTTCTTT	CASSDSITAFF